Listed here are 27 T cell receptor beta chains from one sample, sequenced in a study of shared clonotypes between healthy human individuals. The data were produced by immunoSEQ multiplex PCR, yet TCRdb's version contains in-frame clones alone and is incomplete. The sample shows around 2,000,000 clones, approximately 95% of them seen only once. Source material: naive CD4+ T cells sorted from blood. As to subset: CD45RA+ positively selected. These TCRs come from a man aged 18-30 years in good health.

V and J are TRBV6-1 and TRBJ1-5; possibly TRBD1 for D (5 bases). Germline V gives CDR1 MNHNS, CDR2 SASEGT. V lost 2 bases, J lost 11 bases, and 16 bases lay in between. The CDR3 consists of 14 residues. The CDR3 sequence: CASSETGYLGAQHF. CDR3 DNA sequence: TGTGCCAGCAGTGAAACAGGATACCTTGGTGCCCAGCATTTT.

This rearrangement joins TRBV10-3 to TRBJ2-1; perhaps TRBD2 as D (6 bases). Trimming took 0 bases from V and 9 from J, leaving 6 bases between them. Germline CDR1 reads ENHRY; CDR2 reads SYGVKD. The CDR3 covers 12 residues. CDR3 nucleotide sequence: TGTGCCATCAGTGAGTCGACTAGTGAGCAGTTCTTC. Translated: CAISESTSEQFF.

This chain connects TRBV9 to TRBJ2-1; 8 positions match TRBD2. The length of the CDR3 is 15 residues. J lost 7 bases, V lost 0 bases, and 6 bases had no gene match. Germline V gives CDR1 SGDLS, CDR2 YYNGEE. In DNA form, the CDR3 reads TGTGCCAGCAGCGTAGTCCAGCGGGGGATTAATGAGCAGTTCTTC. Translated, it gives CASSVVQRGINEQFF.

The chain employs TRBV2 and TRBJ2-7; D unresolved. V gave up 7 bases and J gave up 0 bases, with 10 bases separating them. Per germline, CDR1 SNHLY and CDR2 FYNNEI. The CDR3 extends over 13 amino acids. In DNA form, the CDR3 reads TGTGCCAGCACAGCGCCTTTCTCCTACGAGCAGTACTTC. Its translation is CASTAPFSYEQYF.

The chain recombines TRBV28 with TRBJ2-7, with TRBD1 matching over 8 bases. Per the germline V gene, CDR1 is MDHEN and CDR2 is SYDVKM. The CDR3 is 14 amino acids. The ends lost 5 bases at V and 4 bases at J; junction bases unmatched: 7. CDR3 sequence: CASSPKRTGYEQYF. Written as DNA, the CDR3 is TGTGCCAGCAGTCCCAAACGGACAGGGTACGAGCAGTACTTC.

The chain recombines TRBV9 with TRBJ2-3, with D possibly matching TRBD2 (5 bases). The CDR3 consists of 15 residues. Looked up from germline, CDR1 is SGDLS and CDR2 is YYNGEE. Trimming took 0 bases from V and 1 from J, leaving 9 bases between them. CDR3 DNA: TGTGCCAGCAGCGTAGGACCAGCGGGCACAGATACGCAGTATTTT. This encodes CASSVGPAGTDTQYF.

This chain links TRBV2 with TRBJ2-1, with 9 bases that match TRBD2. In germline, CDR1 is SNHLY, CDR2 FYNNEI. J gave up 9 bases and V 1 base, and 4 bases lay outside the gene matches. CDR3 size: 14 residues. CDR3 residues: CASSEDAGGREQFF. The CDR3 DNA sequence: TGTGCCAGCAGTGAAGACGCGGGAGGGCGTGAGCAGTTCTTC.

On this clone itself: Just one base apart from a much larger clone, this may be a read error. The chain combines TRBV28 with TRBJ1-5; the match to TRBD1 covers 9 bases. The germline V gene encodes CDR1 MDHEN and CDR2 SYDVKM. This CDR3 is 14 amino acids long. V gave up 5 bases and J gave up 4 bases; unmatched junction bases: 3. CDR3 DNA sequence: TGTGCCAGCAGTACCGGACAGGGGAATCAGCCCCAGCATTTT. Translating gives CASSTGQGNQPQHF.

This rearrangement joins TRBV6-1 to TRBJ1-1; possibly TRBD1 for D (6 bases). Between the trimmed V and J ends, which lost 4 bases and 3 bases, there was a span of 9 bases. The CDR3 consists of 13 residues. Germline V gene sequence: CDR1 MNHNS, CDR2 SASEGT. CDR3 protein: CASSVKGDTEAFF. CDR3 nucleotides: TGTGCCAGCAGTGTTAAGGGGGACACTGAAGCTTTCTTT.

This clone has only one observation. J is TRBJ1-2 and V is TRBV4-1, with 8 bases aligning to TRBD1. CDR3 length: 13 amino acids. Germline CDR1 is MGHRA and CDR2 is YSYEKL. Trimming cost V 4 bases and J 7 bases; bases outside gene matches: 5. Here the CDR3 reads CASSLQGGSGYTF. CDR3 sequence (DNA): TGCGCCAGCAGCCTACAGGGGGGTTCTGGCTACACCTTC.

The genes are TRBV7-9 and TRBJ2-7; D is perhaps TRBD1 or TRBD2 (6 bases each). This CDR3 spans 14 amino acids. Germline loops: CDR1 SEHNR, CDR2 FQNEAQ (reference sequence). V was trimmed by 5 bases and J by 6 bases, leaving 17 bases between them. The CDR3 region has the DNA TGTGCCAGCAGCCTCGGGACTCTCAGGGGCGAGCAGTACTTC. It encodes CASSLGTLRGEQYF. The variable domain in full, with the rest retrieved from reference TRBV7-9 and TRBJ2-7, is DTGVSQNPRHKITKRGQNVTFRCDPISEHNRLYWYRQTLGQGPEFLTYFQNEAQLEKSRLLSDRFSAERPKGSFSTLEIQRTEQGDSAMYLCASSLGTLRGEQYFGPGTRLTVT.

The J gene is TRBJ2-2, the V gene TRBV2, with D unclear. Germline CDR1 SNHLY, CDR2 FYNNEI. V was pared by 7 bases and J by 0 bases, with 12 bases between. This CDR3 is 15 amino acids long. CDR3 residues: CASTVNTPNTGELFF. The DNA of the CDR3 is TGTGCCAGCACCGTGAACACACCGAACACCGGGGAGCTGTTTTTT.

In this sample, this clone turned up once. This chain links TRBV27 with TRBJ1-5; D is perhaps TRBD1 (5 bases). Deletions cut 6 bases from V and 4 bases from J, with 16 bases between. Germline CDR1 MNHEY, CDR2 SMNVEV (reference sequence). The CDR3 runs 15 residues. The CDR3 sequence: CASSSAGGRNQPQHF. The DNA for the CDR3 is TGTGCCAGCAGCTCGGCGGGGGGACGAAATCAGCCCCAGCATTTT.

This chain's CDR3 is CAWSVQTRETQYF. The CDR3 DNA follows: TGTGCCTGGAGTGTACAAACGAGAGAGACCCAGTACTTC. This chain links TRBV30 with TRBJ2-5; D is undetermined. From germline, CDR1 is GTSNPN and CDR2 SVGIG (reference sequence). The CDR3 has 13 amino acids. Trimming cost V 0 bases and J 4 bases, with 9 bases left between them.

This chain connects TRBV21-1 to TRBJ2-5; the listed D gene, TRBD2, was not tested against the DNA. TRBV21-1 is an annotated pseudogene. This CDR3 has 19 amino acids. The CDR3 is CASSNPASSGSSVQETQYF. The DNA for the CDR3 is TGTGCCAGCAGCAATCCCGCCTCTAGCGGGAGTTCCGTCCAAGAGACCCAGTACTTC.

The chain recombines TRBV7-2 with TRBJ2-4; D is perhaps TRBD2 (5 bases). The CDR3 is 16 amino acids. The V end lost 2 bases, the J end lost 4 bases, and 15 bases lay between the germline ends. Looked up from germline, CDR1 is SGHTA and CDR2 is FQGNSA. The CDR3 loop reads CASSLPAGLGKNIQYF. The CDR3 DNA follows: TGTGCCAGCAGCTTACCTGCGGGTTTGGGGAAAAACATTCAGTACTTC.

The chain couples TRBV19 to TRBJ1-6; 9 bases line up with TRBD1. From germline, CDR1 is LNHDA and CDR2 SQIVND (reference sequence). The junction had 2 bases not matched to a gene; V was cut back by 5 bases and J by 3 bases. There are 15 residues in the CDR3. The CDR3 DNA is TGTGCCAGTAGTGTGGGACAGGGCTATAATTCACCCCTCCACTTT. Translation gives CASSVGQGYNSPLHF. The full variable domain, in which reference TRBV19 and TRBJ1-6 provide the parts outside the CDR3, is DGGITQSPKYLFRKEGQNVTLSCEQNLNHDAMYWYRQDPGQGLRLIYYSQIVNDFQKGDIAEGYSVSREKKESFPLTVTSAQKNPTAFYLCASSVGQGYNSPLHFGNGTRLTVT.

A note on this clone: Other DNA sequences of this sample code for an identical CDR3. The chain recombines TRBV30 with TRBJ1-3, with D uncertain. Germline CDR1 reads GTSNPN; CDR2 reads SVGIG (reference sequence). Trimming took 0 bases from V and 0 from J, leaving 9 bases between them. There are 15 residues in the CDR3. CDR3 nucleotides: TGTGCCTGGAGTGTACAGAGGAGCTCTGGAAACACCATATATTTT. This gives the protein CAWSVQRSSGNTIYF.

The chain recombines TRBV28 with TRBJ2-5; TRBD1 matches 8 bases. Trimming took 4 bases from V and 6 from J; bases not matched to a gene: 22. The CDR3 loop spans 19 amino acids. Germline CDR1 and CDR2: MDHEN and SYDVKM. For the CDR3, the DNA is TGTGCCAGCAGTTCCGTACAAGATATGACAGGGGCCTCCTTCAAGACCCAGTACTTC. Its translation: CASSSVQDMTGASFKTQYF.

The V and J genes are TRBV25-1 and TRBJ2-7; perhaps TRBD1 as D (5 bases). This CDR3 comprises 15 residues. Germline V lookup: CDR1 MGHDK, CDR2 SYGVNS. Between the trimmed V and J ends, which lost 6 bases and 7 bases, there was a span of 22 bases. CDR3 nucleotide sequence: TGTGCCAGCAGCAAAACGGGCAGGGCGTCGGGTGAGCAGTACTTC. This sequence encodes CASSKTGRASGEQYF.

Details on this clone: The same CDR3 also results from other DNA sequences found in this sample. The chain uses TRBV7-2 and TRBJ2-5; tentatively, D is TRBD1 (5 bases). The CDR3 has 13 residues. Trimming removed 2 bases from V and 5 bases from J, with 9 bases in between. CDR1 and CDR2 (germline): SGHTA, FQGNSA. CDR3 region: CASSLTGWETQYF. CDR3 DNA sequence: TGTGCCAGCAGCTTAACAGGTTGGGAGACCCAGTACTTC.

V is TRBV11-2 and J is TRBJ2-7; 9 bases line up with TRBD2. The CDR3 has 16 amino acids. Germline lookup yields CDR1 SGHAT and CDR2 FQNNGV. V trimming: 1 base; J trimming: 3 bases; junction bases outside the gene matches: 7. CDR3 DNA sequence: TGTGCCAGCAGCTTAGGGGGAGCGGGGGGAATCTACGAGCAGTACTTC. It codes for CASSLGGAGGIYEQYF. The full variable domain, rest sourced from reference TRBV11-2 and TRBJ2-7, is EAGVAQSPRYKIIEKRQSVAFWCNPISGHATLYWYQQILGQGPKLLIQFQNNGVVDDSQLPKDRFSAERLKGVDSTLKIQPAKLEDSAVYLCASSLGGAGGIYEQYFGPGTRLTVT.

The chain employs TRBV7-9 and TRBJ2-2; possibly TRBD2 for D (6 bases). The CDR3 totals 16 residues. V lost 4 bases, J lost 1 base, and 13 bases lay in between. CDR1 is SEHNR and CDR2 is FQNEAQ in the germline V gene (reference sequence). The CDR3 spells CASSWVGRGNTGELFF. The CDR3 region has the DNA TGTGCCAGCAGCTGGGTCGGGCGGGGGAACACCGGGGAGCTGTTTTTT. The full variable domain, in which reference TRBV7-9 and TRBJ2-2 provide the parts outside the CDR3, is DTGVSQNPRHKITKRGQNVTFRCDPISEHNRLYWYRQTLGQGPEFLTYFQNEAQLEKSRLLSDRFSAERPKGSFSTLEIQRTEQGDSAMYLCASSWVGRGNTGELFFGEGSRLTVL.

The chain employs TRBV28 and TRBJ1-6, with D possibly TRBD1 on 5 matching bases. The CDR3 length is 14 residues. Per the germline V gene, CDR1 is MDHEN and CDR2 is SYDVKM. The V end was cut by 6 bases, the J end by 7 bases, with 13 bases between. CDR3 amino acids: CASRNTGQNSPLHF. The CDR3 nucleotides are TGTGCCAGCAGGAATACGGGGCAGAATTCACCCCTCCACTTT. The variable domain in full, with the rest retrieved from reference TRBV28 and TRBJ1-6, is DVKVTQSSRYLVKRTGEKVFLECVQDMDHENMFWYRQDPGLGLRLIYFSYDVKMKEKGDIPEGYSVSREKKERFSLILESASTNQTSMYLCASRNTGQNSPLHFGNGTRLTVT.

The CDR3 loop is CASSRTSGYEQYF. Written as DNA, the CDR3 is TGTGCCAGCAGTCGGACTAGCGGGTACGAGCAGTACTTC. V is TRBV7-2 and J is TRBJ2-7, with 11 nucleotides matching TRBD2. The germline V gene has CDR1 SGHTA and CDR2 FQGNSA. This CDR3 region has 13 residues. J lost 4 bases, V lost 6 bases, and 2 bases had no gene match.

Of note for this clone: The same CDR3 arises from other DNA sequences in this sample as well. The chain has TRBV7-9 and TRBJ1-1; D is undetermined. This CDR3 has 14 amino acids. The V end was cut by 1 base, the J end by 1 base, with 7 bases between. Germline V gene data show CDR1 as SEHNR and CDR2 as FQNEAQ (reference sequence). The CDR3 DNA sequence: TGTGCCAGCAGCTTAGGGGCATCGAACACTGAAGCTTTCTTT. It specifies CASSLGASNTEAFF.

This chain connects TRBV18 to TRBJ2-2, with TRBD2 identical over 8 bases. V shed 5 bases, J shed 0 bases, and the junction held 2 bases outside the gene matches. Looked up from germline, CDR1 is KGHSH and CDR2 is LQKENI. The CDR3 runs 15 residues. CDR3 bases: TGTGCCAGCTCATTGGGACTAGCGAACACCGGGGAGCTGTTTTTT. It specifies CASSLGLANTGELFF.